These T cell receptor beta chains were read from a single sample in a study of CD8 T cells in ankylosing spondylitis. Via MiXCR, TCRdb re-called the 5' RACE reads, giving one row per CDR3 protein. Counted here are some 800,000 distinct CDR3 sequences, about an eighth occurring once; the ten biggest clones make up about 0.5%. Sequenced material: blood, either unsorted or a sorted T cell fraction (not recorded which). Receptors originate from a male donor with ankylosing spondylitis. The conserved cysteine and the conserved F or W are not part of the CDR3 here. The order of the fields is V gene, clone size, CDR3 protein. Clone sizes are given selectively: once, few, many, or a class where the clone is expanded.

V: TRBV29-1
size: .
CDR3: SVGGTGTFTDTQY

V: TRBV5-1
size: few
CDR3: ASSLAGGTGDGEEAF

V: TRBV20-1
size: few
CDR3: SAWTGFAYNEQF

V: TRBV5-1
size: .
CDR3: ASSLEGGDGSPLH

V: TRBV5-1
size: few
CDR3: ASKAGSTDTQY

V: TRBV7-3
size: .
CDR3: ASLRGGGRAF

V: TRBV20-1
size: .
CDR3: SASAYDSQYSNQPQH

V: TRBV29-1
size: many
CDR3: SVALWLRESYEQY

V: TRBV7-6
size: many
CDR3: ASSLRGDSPLH

V: TRBV20-1
size: .
CDR3: SATGTSGLASTDTQY

V: TRBV27
size: .
CDR3: ASRRLSGRQGSYEQY

V: TRBV9
size: few
CDR3: ASSPWTGVGTQY

V: TRBV20-1
size: many
CDR3: SASPGTTQETQY

V: TRBV7-2
size: .
CDR3: ASSADRVRRF

V: TRBV5-1
size: many
CDR3: ASSLGQGYHEQY

V: TRBV20-1
size: .
CDR3: SARKVAGGREF

V: TRBV25-1
size: few
CDR3: ASSEGTSGEETQY

V: TRBV5-1
size: .
CDR3: ASSLTGTTSYNEQF

V: TRBV6-4
size: .
CDR3: ASSAVRGEGEQY

V: TRBV29-1
size: many
CDR3: SVGPEAF

V: TRBV20-1
size: few
CDR3: SARDRRSGNTIY

V: TRBV11-2
size: .
CDR3: ASSETGAYGYT

V: TRBV27
size: .
CDR3: ASSRTTVRYQETQY

V: TRBV20-1
size: many
CDR3: SAGYRAQETQY

V: TRBV7-8
size: few
CDR3: ASSFHNGLGDEQF

V: TRBV20-1
size: many
CDR3: SAVGRGGNQPQH

V: TRBV5-6
size: .
CDR3: ASSLWGIYEQY

V: TRBV10-3
size: many
CDR3: AISELIGGYEQY

V: TRBV3-1
size: .
CDR3: ASSRRGVYAEAF

V: TRBV29-1
size: many
CDR3: SVVTVLSYEQY

V: TRBV18
size: few
CDR3: ASSPPARVEQY

V: TRBV6-5
size: many
CDR3: ASSYDRIQETQY

V: TRBV7-3
size: once
CDR3: ASSSAGGAGETQY

V: TRBV18
size: .
CDR3: ASSPQGLGGYGYT

V: TRBV12-3/TRBV12-4
size: few
CDR3: ASSYGTGGNEQY

V: TRBV7-8
size: .
CDR3: ASSSGRVTNYGYT

V: TRBV20-1
size: .
CDR3: SAGTWGRRIFSYNEQF

V: TRBV5-1
size: .
CDR3: ASSIAGGYNEQF

V: TRBV28
size: few
CDR3: ASSLGRIPYEQY

V: TRBV6-4
size: many
CDR3: ASSDQTIY

V: TRBV7-2
size: .
CDR3: ASSPPPERETQY

V: TRBV18
size: .
CDR3: ASSNTPGQGHQPQH

V: TRBV29-1
size: many
CDR3: SVANPGGRGYGYT

V: TRBV20-1
size: few
CDR3: SAVFRDRAYEQY

V: TRBV9
size: few
CDR3: ASSPTGGAGYEQY

V: TRBV7-9
size: .
CDR3: ASSLGHRDRVS

V: TRBV20-1
size: many
CDR3: SAGTSFYNEQF

V: TRBV27
size: .
CDR3: ASSRETSSYNEQF

V: TRBV7-3
size: few
CDR3: ASRESGGGAYNEQF

V: TRBV18
size: few
CDR3: ASSPAPGRGRVYNEQF

V: TRBV4-3
size: few
CDR3: ASSQLGTSQDTQY

V: TRBV6-5
size: many
CDR3: ASSHVEGELF